A single sample gave rise to the 17 T cell receptor beta chains below, sequenced in a study of blood T cell repertoires in COVID-19 (dated by TCRdb to 2019 to 2021). Libraries were built with the immunoSEQ multiplex PCR assay. This immuneACCESS table, as held by TCRdb, lists in-frame sequences with V and J called but not all clones. Of the missing ones, under half trace to an unresolved V gene in checked studies; the others have no known cause. This sample gives 150,000 to 200,000 clones in total; roughly 84% of them show up just once. Approximately 16% of the sample comes from the top ten. Sequenced material: PBMCs or T cells enriched from blood (not recorded which). These receptors originate from a man aged 45 to 65 who had recovered from COVID-19.

V and J are TRBV9 and TRBJ1-3, with D hard to call. CDR1 SGDLS and CDR2 YYNGEE come from the germline V gene. This CDR3 has 15 amino acids. The V and J ends lost 0 bases and 0 bases respectively, with 7 bases between them. CDR3 sequence reads: CASSVVDSSGNTIYF. CDR3 in DNA: TGTGCCAGCAGCGTAGTTGATAGCTCTGGAAACACCATATATTTT.

This clone was detected once. The chain is built from TRBV28 and TRBJ1-1; 10 bases map to TRBD1. J lost 11 bases, V lost 2 bases, and 2 bases had no gene match. The CDR3 has 12 residues. Germline V gives CDR1 MDHEN, CDR2 SYDVKM. The CDR3, as DNA: TGTGCCAGCAGTTTAGGGACAGGGGAGGCTTTCTTT. Protein sequence: CASSLGTGEAFF.

Many counts were recorded for this clone. V and J are TRBV5-1 and TRBJ2-7, with 9 bases matching TRBD2. V was clipped by 3 bases and J by 9 bases; unmatched bases: 16. Germline V gene data show CDR1 as SGHRS and CDR2 as YFSETQ. CDR3 length: 16 residues. The CDR3 loop reads CASSSDPGLANLGQYF. The CDR3 coding sequence is TGCGCCAGCAGCTCAGACCCGGGACTAGCAAACCTCGGGCAGTACTTC.

This clone has just one count. V and J are TRBV14 and TRBJ2-6; no firm D call. The CDR3 consists of 22 residues. In germline, CDR1 is SGHDN, CDR2 FVKESK. V was clipped by 4 bases and J by 0 bases, with 28 bases between them. The CDR3 region has the DNA TGTGCCAGCAGCCCCCACATCACAAGATTGAACACGTACCGCTCTGGGGCCAACGTCCTGACTTTC. As protein: CASSPHITRLNTYRSGANVLTF.

The J gene is TRBJ2-3, the V gene TRBV18, with 7 bases matching TRBD1. Unmatched junction bases numbered 3, after V lost 6 bases and J lost 0 bases. CDR3 length equals 14 residues. The germline V gene has CDR1 KGHSH and CDR2 LQKENI. The CDR3 protein is CASSLTGSTDTQYF. CDR3 DNA sequence: TGTGCCAGCTCGCTGACAGGGAGCACAGATACGCAGTATTTT.

The V gene is TRBV2, the J gene TRBJ2-4, with D perhaps TRBD2 (6 bases). Germline V gene sequence: CDR1 SNHLY, CDR2 FYNNEI. Trimming shortened V by 1 base and J by 0 bases, and 10 bases separated the two germline ends. This CDR3 is built from 16 residues. For the CDR3, the DNA is TGTGCCAGCAGTGAAGATCGGGGGATAGCCAAAAACATTCAGTACTTC. Amino acids: CASSEDRGIAKNIQYF.

This rearrangement joins TRBV5-5 to TRBJ1-2, with D possibly matching TRBD1 (5 bases). CDR1 SGHKS and CDR2 YYEKEE come from the germline V gene (reference sequence). The CDR3 is 13 residues long. Trimming stripped 0 bases from V and 8 bases from J, with 11 bases between. CDR3 nucleotides: TGTGCCAGCAGCTTGGGACAGACTCGAGGCTACACCTTC. As protein: CASSLGQTRGYTF.

This clone was picked up one time. The V call is TRBV7-2, the J call TRBJ2-3; D is unclear. This CDR3 is built from 14 residues. Germline CDR1 reads SGHTA; CDR2 reads FQGNSA. V was shortened by 0 bases and J by 4 bases, with 8 bases between the two germline ends. CDR3 sequence (DNA): TGTGCCAGCAGCTTAGCGCGGAGTGCAGATACGCAGTATTTT. This codes for CASSLARSADTQYF.

The V and J genes are TRBV23-1 and TRBJ1-1; D is unresolved. TRBV23-1 is an ORF, and what it does is uncertain. The CDR3 consists of 15 residues. Trimming took 2 bases from V and 1 from J, leaving 11 bases between them. CDR3 in DNA: TGCGCCAGCAGTCAAGTTCAGTTGTCGAACACTGAAGCTTTCTTT. It translates to CASSQVQLSNTEAFF.

V and J are TRBV5-4 and TRBJ2-7; 8 bases are shared with TRBD1. This CDR3 has 12 residues. The germline V gene has CDR1 SGHNT and CDR2 YYREEE (reference sequence). The junction had 3 bases not matched to a gene; V was cut back by 4 bases and J by 6 bases. The CDR3 DNA reads TGTGCCAGCAGCATCGACAGGGGCGAGCAGTACTTC. Protein product: CASSIDRGEQYF.

The genes are TRBV4-1 and TRBJ2-3, with TRBD2 matching over 14 bases. V was clipped by 4 bases and J by 1 base; unmatched bases: 7. Germline CDR1 reads MGHRA; CDR2 reads YSYEKL. This CDR3 spans 18 amino acids. The CDR3 bases are TGCGCCAGCAGCCGGACTAGCGGGGGGAAAGTTGGCACAGATACGCAGTATTTT. Its translation: CASSRTSGGKVGTDTQYF.

The CDR3 bases are TGTGCCAGCAGCCTAAACCAAGAGACCCAGTACTTC. Protein: CASSLNQETQYF. The chain couples TRBV9 to TRBJ2-5; D remains ambiguous. Germline V gene lookup returns CDR1 SGDLS and CDR2 YYNGEE. This CDR3 contains 12 residues. The V and J ends lost 4 bases and 0 bases respectively, with 4 bases between them. Full variable domain (remainder filled in from reference TRBV9 and TRBJ2-5): DSGVTQTPKHLITATGQRVTLRCSPRSGDLSVYWYQQSLDQGLQFLIQYYNGEERAKGNILERFSAQQFPDLHSELNLSSLELGDSALYFCASSLNQETQYFGPGTRLLVL.

Of note for this clone: Other nucleotide sequences from this sample produce the same CDR3. The chain uses TRBV7-9 and TRBJ1-1, with D possibly being TRBD1 (5 bases). The V end was cut by 1 base, the J end by 5 bases, with 8 bases between. The CDR3 contains 13 residues. Germline lookup yields CDR1 SEHNR and CDR2 FQNEAQ (reference sequence). CDR3 nucleotides: TGTGCCAGCAGCTTAGATCGGGGGACTGAAGCTTTCTTT. Translated, it gives CASSLDRGTEAFF.

Here the CDR3 DNA reads TGTGCCAGCAGTGAAGCCCCGGACAGTTACGAGCAGTACTTC. This gives the protein CASSEAPDSYEQYF. This rearrangement joins TRBV6-1 to TRBJ2-7; weak D call: TRBD1 (6 bases). CDR3 length equals 14 residues. Germline CDR1 reads MNHNS; CDR2 reads SASEGT. Trimming cost V 0 bases and J 4 bases, with 10 bases left between them.

V gene TRBV9 combines with J gene TRBJ1-2, with 7 bases that match TRBD1. The CDR3 runs to 14 residues. The germline V gene has CDR1 SGDLS and CDR2 YYNGEE. V shed 3 bases and J 6 bases; nucleotides not matched to a gene: 8. The CDR3 coding sequence is TGTGCCAGCAGCGGACAGGGCTTGGTGAATGGCTACACCTTC. Its protein is CASSGQGLVNGYTF.

This chain uses TRBV4-2 with TRBJ1-2; 7 bases match TRBD1. The CDR3 is 15 amino acids. From germline, CDR1 is LGHNA and CDR2 YNFKEQ. The V and J ends lost 0 bases and 13 bases, in that order; junction bases with no gene match: 14. CDR3 DNA sequence: TGTGCCAGCAGCCAAGATTTCCTGGTAGCCAGGGGGTTCACCTTC. Residues: CASSQDFLVARGFTF.

The genes are TRBV3-1 (or the pseudogene TRBV3-2) and TRBJ1-5; 10 positions agree with TRBD1. Germline-derived CDR1 and CDR2 are LGHDT and YNNKEL (reference sequence). This CDR3 comprises 13 residues. V lost 3 bases, J lost 7 bases, and 0 bases stayed unmatched. The CDR3 DNA reads TGTGCCAGCAGCCAGGGACAGGGGCAGCCCCAGCATTTT. Amino acids: CASSQGQGQPQHF.